What follows describes a single T cell receptor (beta chain). Its antigen remains unidentified. No base-level quality is on record; no much larger clone is a single base apart. This entry is derived from a study of cytomegalovirus exposure and HLA in healthy donors (dated by TCRdb to the late 2010s). In terms of the full investigation: An earlier analysis of several hundred of the donors reported 250 to 300 Gb of sequence data and some 100 million unique TCR beta sequences from 150 million to 200 million T cells. An early release covering roughly 640 HLA-typed donors comprised about 290 gigabases of sequencing data and some 79 million unique TCR sequences. Of the 350 to 400 genotyped donors, about 80% fell in the genetic ancestry cluster associated with self-reported Caucasian donors. The study was designed to test whether signatures of past pathogen exposure could be identified by cataloging public T cell receptors. The study used immunosequencing to profile the T cell repertoires of approximately 630 subjects and linked those repertoires to cytomegalovirus serostatus. Besides the first cohort of 500 to 700 subjects, a separate validation cohort made up of roughly 130 different subjects was used. To predict cytomegalovirus infection status, the study brought together high-throughput TCR immunosequencing, statistical association of individual TCRs with disease status, and machine learning. To study patterns of TCR occurrence, a later analysis re-analyzed previously published TCR beta repertoires from more than 550 donors and added high-resolution HLA genotyping. The later analysis used no new phenotypic data to find candidate immune exposures, relying instead on TCR beta sequences and their occurrence across donors. An earlier analysis of around 580 of the donors used high-throughput TCR beta sequencing to judge whether each TCR beta V gene segment behaved as functional or pseudogenic. Alongside the repertoire data, information on donor age, sex, ethnicity and CMV serostatus was compiled. A later genetic analysis took genome-wide SNP genotypes for about three fifths of the roughly 700 donors and used that subset as a discovery cohort. Every discovery cohort repertoire had been produced on one sequencing platform. HLA typing covered class I and class II loci at four-digit resolution. The number of typed donors differed by locus: about 629-630 for A, B, C, DRB1 and DQB1; approximately 530 for DQA1; about 600 for DPA1; and 400 to 480 for DPB1. Because of strong linkage in the cohort, roughly 5 DR-DQ haplotypes were treated as single units for association and clustering. Among about 400 genotyped donors of the cohort, an average of roughly 230,000 unique TCR beta nucleotide sequences was sequenced per donor, of which about 19% were non-productive.

Beyond this particular receptor, the publication reports: Cytomegalovirus status was reported to be diagnosed by the classifier with high specificity and sensitivity in both the original and validation cohorts. A later analysis associated about 18,000 TCR beta sequences with specific HLA alleles at a false discovery rate of 0.05. In vitro tests confirmed that three of the cytomegalovirus-associated TCR beta chains recognize cytomegalovirus antigens. According to a later analysis, most CMV-associated TCR beta chains appeared to be HLA-restricted, and the HLA associations seemed to be driven largely by CMV exposure. An earlier analysis of around 500 of the donors showed that most TCR beta V segments appeared in productive rearrangements either about 90% or about 30% of the time, which broadly matched IMGT annotations. According to a later genetic analysis, donors in an Asian-associated ancestry cluster had fewer N-insertions in productive TCRs than the approximately 710-donor mean. Roughly uniform sequencing depth across donors was assumed in presence/absence analyses, although this assumption may not hold. In a later analysis, HLA-associated TCR beta chains were found to be more clonally expanded and to have lower generation probabilities than equally common non-associated chains. Because counts were too low, seventeen rarely observed V segments, including chromosome 9 orphons, were excluded from the earlier analysis of around 590 of the donors. Because HLA typing was missing for some donors at each locus, association tests included only the typed subset. V-gene and J-gene trimming of TCR beta chains was associated with a missense DCLRE1C variant in a later genetic analysis, and the association was replicated in an independent cohort. The authors suggested that the approach could potentially be generalized to other disease states and immunological phenotypes. The study gave a list of around 170 TCR beta chains associated with cytomegalovirus. When HLA alleles, especially DR and DQ, strongly co-occurred, TCR associations were difficult to assign to individual alleles. The only immune exposure information available for the cohort was CMV serostatus. In a later analysis, several top co-occurrence clusters were reported to appear linked to parvovirus B19, influenza, CMV and Epstein-Barr virus. Across donors, most TCR sequences were observed very rarely, whereas some public TCRs were present in many individuals. A further reported finding was that TCR beta sequences accurately predicted the HLA-A and HLA-B alleles for most subjects in the first cohort. In a later analysis, TCR association rates were found to vary across HLA loci, with the most associated TCRs seen for DRB1 alleles and the fewest for HLA-C alleles. A cluster of highly shared sequence variants was judged likely to represent a technical artifact of the sequencing pipeline. Only TCR beta chains were sequenced in this cohort, and the absence of alpha or paired-chain data limited detectable features. Some IMGT-functional V segments, including TRBV6-2 and TRBV6-3, could not be distinguished by the 87-base-pair reads and were therefore excluded. Linkage disequilibrium might explain the correlated functional status among segregating V segments, but an unknown experimental factor could not be ruled out.

V lost 3 bases and J lost 2 bases; the stretch between them is 14 bases long. Per the germline V gene (reference sequence), MNHNY is the CDR1 and SVGAGI is the CDR2. The CDR3 contains 15 residues, cysteine and phenylalanine counted. Here the CDR3 DNA is all that survives: 45 bases in frame from base 1. Libraries were built with the immunoSEQ multiplex PCR assay. The multiplex PCR relied on a mix of 60 forward primers for TCR Vbeta segments and 13 reverse primers for TCR Jbeta segments. Amplification of the CDR3 region of rearranged TCR beta genes was performed with a multiplex PCR assay on genomic DNA. On the Illumina HiSeq System, the amplified TCR beta libraries were sequenced as 87-base-pair reads. On the study's bioinformatics: In a later analysis, tens of millions of unique TCR beta chains were counted across the 500 to 850 repertoires, and around 11 million of these chains were shared by at least two donors. A nearest-neighbor algorithm error-corrected the raw reads and collapsed the reads into unique sequences, merging closely related sequences to remove PCR and sequencing errors. CDR3 sequences were aligned to IMGT reference sequences to assign V, D and J gene segments. For a sequence to be retained, at least a six-nucleotide match to both a V gene segment and a J gene segment was required. A rearrangement was called productive if the CDR3 had no stop codons and remained in frame with V and J, and every other rearrangement was called non-productive. Following IMGT convention, CDR3 was defined as the stretch from the second conserved V-encoded cysteine to the conserved J-encoded phenylalanine. In an earlier analysis of 587 of the donors, sequences lacking an unambiguous match to a single V gene segment were excluded. In an earlier analysis of approximately 610 of the donors, V segments were called functional above 56.7% productive rearrangements and were called segregating when the between-donor standard deviation exceeded 5%. A statistical classification framework was built for diagnosing cytomegalovirus status from the catalog of TCR beta chain sequences. A later analysis assigned V and J genes by comparing TCR nucleotide sequences with IMGT/GENE-DB human TR gene sequences. In a later analysis, CDR3 sequences and most-parsimonious VDJ recombination scenarios were assigned using the TCRdist pipeline. In a later analysis, each TCR beta chain was defined by its CDR3 amino acid sequence together with its V-gene family, and reads without a unique V-gene family were excluded. A later analysis removed roughly 590 highly shared, low-generation-probability nucleotide sequences to deal with suspected cross-contamination and a sequencing artifact. In a later analysis, a clonal expansion index was calculated for each public chain from normalized within-repertoire ranks of inferred template counts. Generation probabilities in a later analysis came from a VDJ recombination model fitted to out-of-frame rearrangements, and those results were checked against IGoR. In a later analysis, hypergeometric tests were used to score TCR-TCR, TCR-HLA and TCR-CMV co-occurrence, with a repertoire-size bias correction applied to TCR pairs. To estimate false discovery rates, a later analysis permuted the HLA or CMV assignments 20 times. In a later analysis, co-occurring TCRs were grouped with DBSCAN, and TCRdist sequence similarity was added when clustering was performed within HLA-allele-positive subsets. For co-occurrence clustering, repertoires with fewer than 30,000 or more than 120,000 public chains were excluded, along with a handful of repertoires with anomalous nucleotide sharing. Sourced from immuneACCESS, this table was stored by TCRdb with only in-frame sequences that have V and J called. A share of the clones is absent; for the studies checked, an unresolved V gene accounts for under half, and the remainder has no known explanation. The D gene and trimming were derived from the DNA, and the V and J assignments and clone size from that table. The sample contains 90,000 to 120,000 clones, approximately 80% of them found a single time. The ten largest make up 4% to 5% of the sample.

The cohort comprised 550 to 700 healthy bone marrow donors. At the time of sampling, all cohort members were nominally healthy, though unrecorded immune exposures were likely present. The donor tested CMV seronegative and was one of the 352 seronegative cohort members. A peripheral blood sample was provided by each donor, and peripheral blood mononuclear cells were used for TCR beta sequencing. The Qiagen DNeasy Blood Extraction Kit was used to extract genomic DNA from the blood cell samples. The chain employs TRBV6-6 and TRBJ2-7; a tentative D call is TRBD2 (6 bases match). Sequencing used PBMCs. The TCR originated in a male donor in good health and CMV-seronegative. The CDR3 is CASSYPAGSTYEQYF. The DNA is as follows: TGTGCCAGCAGTTATCCGGCGGGGTCTACCTACGAGCAGTACTTC.